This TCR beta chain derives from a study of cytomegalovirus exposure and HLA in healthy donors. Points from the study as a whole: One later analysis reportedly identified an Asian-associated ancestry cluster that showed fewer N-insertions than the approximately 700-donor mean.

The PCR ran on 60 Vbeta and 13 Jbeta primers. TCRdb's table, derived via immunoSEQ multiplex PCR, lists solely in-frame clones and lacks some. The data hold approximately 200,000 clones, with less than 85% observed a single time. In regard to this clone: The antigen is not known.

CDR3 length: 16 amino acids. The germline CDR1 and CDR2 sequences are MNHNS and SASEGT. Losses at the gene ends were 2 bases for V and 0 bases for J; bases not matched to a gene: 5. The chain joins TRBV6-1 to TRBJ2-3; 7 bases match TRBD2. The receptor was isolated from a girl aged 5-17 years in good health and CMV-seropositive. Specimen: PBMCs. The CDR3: CASSEPSGFSTDTQYF. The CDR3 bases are TGTGCCAGCAGTGAACCTAGCGGCTTCAGCACAGATACGCAGTATTTT.